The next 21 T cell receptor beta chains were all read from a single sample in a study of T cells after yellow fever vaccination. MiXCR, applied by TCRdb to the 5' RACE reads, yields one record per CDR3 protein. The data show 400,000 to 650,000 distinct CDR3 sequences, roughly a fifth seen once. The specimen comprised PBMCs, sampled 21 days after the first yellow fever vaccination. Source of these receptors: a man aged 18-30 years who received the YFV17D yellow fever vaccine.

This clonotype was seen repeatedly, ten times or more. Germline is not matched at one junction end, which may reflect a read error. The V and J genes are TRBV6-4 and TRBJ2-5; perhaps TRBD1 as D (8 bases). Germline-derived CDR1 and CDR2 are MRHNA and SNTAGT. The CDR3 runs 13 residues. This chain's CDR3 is CASSEQGGETQYF. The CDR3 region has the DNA TGCGCCAGCAGCGAACAGGGGGGGGAGACCCAGTACTTC.

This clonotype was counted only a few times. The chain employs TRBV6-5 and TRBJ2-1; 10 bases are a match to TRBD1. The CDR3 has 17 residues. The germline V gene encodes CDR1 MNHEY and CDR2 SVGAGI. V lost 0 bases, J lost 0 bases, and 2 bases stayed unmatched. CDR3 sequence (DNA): TGTGCCAGCAGTTACTCGGGACAGGGGAGCTCCTACAATGAGCAGTTCTTC. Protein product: CASSYSGQGSSYNEQFF.

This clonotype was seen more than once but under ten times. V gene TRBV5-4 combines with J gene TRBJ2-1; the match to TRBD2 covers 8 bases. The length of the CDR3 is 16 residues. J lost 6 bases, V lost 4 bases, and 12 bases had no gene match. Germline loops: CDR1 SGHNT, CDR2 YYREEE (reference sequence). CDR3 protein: CASSSGNGLAGNEQFF. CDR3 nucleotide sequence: TGTGCCAGCAGCAGCGGGAATGGGCTAGCGGGCAATGAGCAGTTCTTC.

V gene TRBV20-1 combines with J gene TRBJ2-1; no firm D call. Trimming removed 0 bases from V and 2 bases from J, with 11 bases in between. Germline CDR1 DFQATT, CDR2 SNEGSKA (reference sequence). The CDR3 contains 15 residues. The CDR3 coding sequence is TGCAGTGCTAGAGACCTTAGCCGAACCTACAATGAGCAGTTCTTC. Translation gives CSARDLSRTYNEQFF.

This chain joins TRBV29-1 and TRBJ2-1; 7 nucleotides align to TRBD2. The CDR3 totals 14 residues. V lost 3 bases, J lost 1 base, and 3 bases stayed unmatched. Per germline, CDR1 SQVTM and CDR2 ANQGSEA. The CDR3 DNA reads TGCAGCGTTGACCGTAGCGGGTCCTACAATGAGCAGTTCTTC. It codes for CSVDRSGSYNEQFF.

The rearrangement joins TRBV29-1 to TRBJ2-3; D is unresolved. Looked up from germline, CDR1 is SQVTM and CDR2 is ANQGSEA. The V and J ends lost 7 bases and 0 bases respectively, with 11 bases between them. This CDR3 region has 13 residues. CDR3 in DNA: TGCAGCGGCGTGCCGCCTAGCACAGATACGCAGTATTTT. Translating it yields CSGVPPSTDTQYF.

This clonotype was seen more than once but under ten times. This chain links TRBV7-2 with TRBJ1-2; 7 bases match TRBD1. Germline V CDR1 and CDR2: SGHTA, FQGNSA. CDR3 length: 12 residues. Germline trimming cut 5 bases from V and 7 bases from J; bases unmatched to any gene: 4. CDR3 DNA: TGTGCCAGCAGCAGGGACAGATCTGGCTACACCTTC. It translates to CASSRDRSGYTF.

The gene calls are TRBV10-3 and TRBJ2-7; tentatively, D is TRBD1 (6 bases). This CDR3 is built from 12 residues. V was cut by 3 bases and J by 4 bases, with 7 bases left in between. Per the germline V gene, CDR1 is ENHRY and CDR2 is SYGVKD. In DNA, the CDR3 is TGTGCCATCAGTGATCAGGGGTACGAGCAGTACGTC. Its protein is CAISDQGYEQYV.

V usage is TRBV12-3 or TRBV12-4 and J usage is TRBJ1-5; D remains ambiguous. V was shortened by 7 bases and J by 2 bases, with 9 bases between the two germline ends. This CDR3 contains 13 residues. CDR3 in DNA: TGTGCCAGCACCCTGTGGGGCAATCAGCCCCAGCATTTT. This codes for CASTLWGNQPQHF.

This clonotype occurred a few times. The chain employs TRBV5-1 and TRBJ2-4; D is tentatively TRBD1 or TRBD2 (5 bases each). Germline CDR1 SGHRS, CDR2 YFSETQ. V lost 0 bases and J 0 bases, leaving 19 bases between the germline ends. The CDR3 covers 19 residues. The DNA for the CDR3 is TGCGCCAGCAGCTTGGCCGTGGGGGAGTCGGGGTTAGCCAAAAACATTCAGTACTTC. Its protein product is CASSLAVGESGLAKNIQYF.

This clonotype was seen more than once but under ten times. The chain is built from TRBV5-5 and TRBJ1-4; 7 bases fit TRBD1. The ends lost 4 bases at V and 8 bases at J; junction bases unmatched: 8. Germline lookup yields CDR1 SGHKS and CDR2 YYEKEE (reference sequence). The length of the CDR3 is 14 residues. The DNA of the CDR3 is TGTGCCAGCAGCCCCCTAGGGGGCCCCGAAAAACTGTTTTTT. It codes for CASSPLGGPEKLFF.

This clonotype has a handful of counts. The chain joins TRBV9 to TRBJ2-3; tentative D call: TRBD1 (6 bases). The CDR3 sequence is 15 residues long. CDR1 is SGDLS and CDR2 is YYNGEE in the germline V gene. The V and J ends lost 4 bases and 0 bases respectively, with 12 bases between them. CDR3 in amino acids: CASSFAGTSTDTQYF. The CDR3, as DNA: TGTGCCAGCAGCTTTGCCGGGACAAGCACAGATACGCAGTATTTT.

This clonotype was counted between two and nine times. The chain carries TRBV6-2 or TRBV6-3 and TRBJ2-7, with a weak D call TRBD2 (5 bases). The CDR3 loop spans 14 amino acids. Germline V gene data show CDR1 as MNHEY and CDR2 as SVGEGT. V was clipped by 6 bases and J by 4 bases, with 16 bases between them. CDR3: CASRHKYREYEQYV. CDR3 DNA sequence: TGTGCCAGCAGGCACAAGTATCGGGAATACGAGCAGTACGTC.

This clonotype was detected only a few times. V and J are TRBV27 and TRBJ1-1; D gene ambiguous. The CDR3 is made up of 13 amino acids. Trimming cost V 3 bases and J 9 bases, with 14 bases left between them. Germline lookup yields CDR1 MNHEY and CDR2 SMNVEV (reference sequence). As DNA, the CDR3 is TGTGCCAGCAGTTTGGGCTGGACGGAAAAAGCTTTCTTT. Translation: CASSLGWTEKAFF.

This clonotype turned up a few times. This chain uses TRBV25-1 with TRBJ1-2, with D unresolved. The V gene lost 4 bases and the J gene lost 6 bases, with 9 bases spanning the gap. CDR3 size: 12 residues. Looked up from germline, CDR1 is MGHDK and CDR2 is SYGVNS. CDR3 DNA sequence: TGTGCCAGCAGTGCGGTGGTGCATGGCTACACCTTC. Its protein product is CASSAVVHGYTF.

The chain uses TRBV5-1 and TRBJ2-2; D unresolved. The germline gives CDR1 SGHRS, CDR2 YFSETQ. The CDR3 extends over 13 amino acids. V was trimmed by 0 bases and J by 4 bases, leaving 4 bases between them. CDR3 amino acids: CASSLDSTGELFF. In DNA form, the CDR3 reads TGCGCCAGCAGCTTGGACAGCACCGGGGAGCTGTTTTTT.

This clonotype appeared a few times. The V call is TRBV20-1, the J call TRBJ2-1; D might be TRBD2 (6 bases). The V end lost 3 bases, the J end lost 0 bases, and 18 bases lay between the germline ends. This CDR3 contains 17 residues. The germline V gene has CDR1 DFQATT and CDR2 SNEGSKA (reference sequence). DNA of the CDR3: TGCAGTGCTAGGGATGCTGGTAGCGGCTTCTCCTACAATGAGCAGTTCTTC. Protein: CSARDAGSGFSYNEQFF.

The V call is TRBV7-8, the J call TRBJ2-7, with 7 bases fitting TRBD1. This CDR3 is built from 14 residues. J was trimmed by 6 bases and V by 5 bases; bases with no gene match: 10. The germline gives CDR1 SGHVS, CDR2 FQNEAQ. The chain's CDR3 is CASSVRTGPTEQYV. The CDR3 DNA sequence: TGTGCCAGCAGCGTACGGACAGGCCCCACCGAGCAGTACGTC.

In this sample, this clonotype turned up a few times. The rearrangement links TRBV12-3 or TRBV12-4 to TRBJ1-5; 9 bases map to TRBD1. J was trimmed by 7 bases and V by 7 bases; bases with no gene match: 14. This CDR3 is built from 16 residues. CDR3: CASNRNRGLGEQPQHF. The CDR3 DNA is TGTGCCAGCAACCGAAACAGGGGGCTAGGGGAGCAGCCCCAGCATTTT.

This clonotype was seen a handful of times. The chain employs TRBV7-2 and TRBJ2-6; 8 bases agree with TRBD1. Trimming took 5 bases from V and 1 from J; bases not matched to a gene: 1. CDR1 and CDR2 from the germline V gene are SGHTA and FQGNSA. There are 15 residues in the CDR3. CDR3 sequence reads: CASSGQGSGANVLTF. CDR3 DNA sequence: TGTGCCAGCAGCGGACAGGGTTCTGGGGCCAACGTCCTGACTTTC.

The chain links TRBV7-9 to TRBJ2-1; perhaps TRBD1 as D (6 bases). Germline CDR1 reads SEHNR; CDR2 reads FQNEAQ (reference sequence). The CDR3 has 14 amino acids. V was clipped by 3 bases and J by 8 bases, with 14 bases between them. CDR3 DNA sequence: TGTGCCAGCAGCTTCCGGACAGAAGGCCATGAGCAGTTCTTC. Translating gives CASSFRTEGHEQFF. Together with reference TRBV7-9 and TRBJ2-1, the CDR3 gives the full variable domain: DTGVSQNPRHKITKRGQNVTFRCDPISEHNRLYWYRQTLGQGPEFLTYFQNEAQLEKSRLLSDRFSAERPKGSFSTLEIQRTEQGDSAMYLCASSFRTEGHEQFFGPGTRLTVL.